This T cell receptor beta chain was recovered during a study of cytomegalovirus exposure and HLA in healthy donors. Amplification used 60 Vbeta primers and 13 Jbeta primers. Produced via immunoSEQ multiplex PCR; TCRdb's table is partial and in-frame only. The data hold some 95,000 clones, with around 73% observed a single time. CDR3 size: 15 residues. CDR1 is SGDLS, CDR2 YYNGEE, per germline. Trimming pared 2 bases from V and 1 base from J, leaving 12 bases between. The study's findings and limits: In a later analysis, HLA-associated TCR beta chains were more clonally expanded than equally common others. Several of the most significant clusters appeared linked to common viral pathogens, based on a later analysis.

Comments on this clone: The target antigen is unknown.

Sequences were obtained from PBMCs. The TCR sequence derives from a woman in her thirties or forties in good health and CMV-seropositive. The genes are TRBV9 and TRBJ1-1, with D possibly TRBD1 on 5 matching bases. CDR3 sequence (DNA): TGTGCCAGCAGCGTCAGGGATTGGGGGAACACTGAAGCTTTCTTT. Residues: CASSVRDWGNTEAFF.